This paragraph reports one TCR beta chain. Its antigen is not identified. Profiling relied on immunoSEQ multiplex PCR, and the TCRdb table lists in-frame clones only, not all of them. The sample includes about 56,000 clones, 80% to 95% of them seen just once. It was the approximately 130-subject validation cohort, separate from the roughly 700-subject first cohort, to which the donors belonged. The ends were cut back, 9 bases at V and 2 bases at J, with 13 bases in the middle. The CDR3 totals 13 residues. Germline assignment: CDR1 SNHLY and CDR2 FYNNEI. The data belong to a study of cytomegalovirus exposure and HLA in healthy donors. The overall study: The same platform as the approximately 700 first-cohort repertoires was used for the roughly 130 validation repertoires, a later analysis reported. General observations from the study: The study flagged about 150 TCR beta chains as cytomegalovirus-associated. In vitro confirmation showed three CMV-associated chains to be CMV antigen specific.

The chain uses TRBV2 and TRBJ2-5, with a weak D call TRBD2 (7 bases). Sequenced sample: PBMCs. The receptor comes from a woman between 18 and 29 years old in good health and CMV-seronegative. For the CDR3, the DNA is TGTGCCAGTCGTGCGGGGGCACAAGAGACCCAGTACTTC. Translation: CASRAGAQETQYF. Drawing the rest from reference TRBV2 and TRBJ2-5, the complete variable domain is EPEVTQTPSHQVTQMGQEVILRCVPISNHLYFYWYRQILGQKVEFLVSFYNNEISEKSEIFDDQFSVERPDGSNFTLKIRSTKLEDSAMYFCASRAGAQETQYFGPGTRLLVL.